These 26 T cell receptor beta chains were sequenced from one sample in a study of tumor-infiltrating lymphocytes in primary liver carcinoma. Co-extracting RNA and DNA was done with roughly 17-31 mg of unsorted bulk tissue as input. Starting material of 500 ng total RNA yielded TCR beta cDNA via a constant-region primer. It was through three nested multiplex PCR rounds of slightly modified ARM-PCR that TCR beta libraries arose. Amplification in the first two PCR rounds was performed using TRBV1-TRBV30 forward primers and a C-beta reverse primer for approximately 10 cycles each. MiXCR, applied by TCRdb to the multiplex PCR reads, yields one record per CDR3 protein. The table shows roughly 120,000 distinct CDR3 sequences, with around 62% occurring only once. The sample consisted of liver tumor tissue from sampling region 1. Regarding subset: tumor region T1, superior pole. The origin of the receptors is a woman aged 55-69 years with primary liver carcinoma and hepatitis B virus infection.

CDR3 residues: CASSLTLPGLGMYNEQFF. CDR3 nucleotides: TGTGCCAGCAGCTTAACCCTTCCGGGATTAGGGATGTACAATGAGCAGTTCTTC. V usage is TRBV11-2 and J usage is TRBJ2-1, with D maybe TRBD2 (5 bases). V lost 2 bases to trimming and J lost 4 bases, with 21 bases between them. Germline V lookup: CDR1 SGHAT, CDR2 FQNNGV. There are 18 residues in the CDR3.

Of note for this clonotype: A read error is possible here, since a much larger clone lies one base away. The chain has TRBV6-6 and TRBJ1-5, with unresolved D. The germline V and J ends were trimmed by 7 bases and 4 bases, with 8 bases remaining between them. CDR1 MNHNY and CDR2 SVGAGI come from the germline V gene (reference sequence). This CDR3 spans 12 amino acids. The CDR3 DNA reads as TGTGCCAGCAATCCCCCGAATCAGCCCCAGCATTTT. This sequence encodes CASNPPNQPQHF.

Comment on this clonotype: Possible read error: a much larger clone is one base away. The J gene is TRBJ2-3, the V gene TRBV4-1, with D perhaps matching TRBD1 or TRBD2 (5 bases each). Looked up from germline, CDR1 is MGHRA and CDR2 is YSYEKL. The CDR3 loop spans 16 amino acids. CDR3 in amino acids: CASSPRDGASTDTRYF. In nucleotides, the CDR3 is TGCGCCAGCAGCCCCCGGGACGGAGCTAGCACAGATACGCGGTATTTT.

V gene TRBV25-1 combines with J gene TRBJ2-3, with D perhaps TRBD1 (6 bases). The CDR3 is made up of 17 amino acids. Trimming removed 2 bases at V and 5 bases at J, with 20 bases between. Germline V gene lookup returns CDR1 MGHDK and CDR2 SYGVNS. CDR3 amino acids: CASSEEPRDKDRDTQYF. The CDR3 coding sequence is TGTGCCAGCAGTGAAGAGCCGAGGGATAAGGACAGAGATACGCAGTATTTT.

There are many counts of this clonotype. The rearrangement uses TRBV5-6 and TRBJ2-7; 10 nucleotides match TRBD2. CDR3 length: 16 amino acids. V lost 0 bases, J lost 6 bases, and 9 bases stayed unmatched. CDR1 is SGHDT and CDR2 is YYEEEE in the germline V gene. CDR3 protein: CASSLAGAGGRSEQYF. The CDR3 DNA sequence: TGTGCCAGCAGCTTGGCCGGAGCGGGAGGGAGATCCGAGCAGTACTTC.

Many counts were recorded for this clonotype. The chain combines TRBV29-1 with TRBJ2-6, with TRBD1 matching over 11 bases. This CDR3 has 16 residues. Germline V CDR1 and CDR2: SQVTM, ANQGSEA. V dropped 7 bases and J dropped 2; count of bases not matched to a gene: 7. The CDR3: CSAGTGGVTGANVLTF. As DNA, the CDR3 is TGCAGCGCCGGGACAGGGGGTGTTACTGGGGCCAACGTCCTGACTTTC.

This chain's CDR3 is CAIQGVGGANVLTF. DNA of the CDR3: TGTGCCATCCAAGGGGTTGGGGGGGCCAACGTCCTGACTTTC. The genes are TRBV28 and TRBJ2-6; D might be TRBD1 (5 bases). Trimming stripped 10 bases from V and 4 bases from J, with 14 bases between. Germline V CDR1 and CDR2: MDHEN, SYDVKM. The CDR3 extends over 14 amino acids.

The sample holds many counts of this clonotype. This rearrangement joins TRBV6-5 to TRBJ2-3; 10 positions agree with TRBD2. The CDR3 extends over 15 amino acids. Germline V lookup: CDR1 MNHEY, CDR2 SVGAGI. Trimming cost V 5 bases and J 5 bases; bases outside gene matches: 7. The CDR3 DNA reads as TGTGCCAGCAGTCCCCTAGCGGGAGCGGTAGATACGCAGTATTTT. Translating gives CASSPLAGAVDTQYF.

About this clonotype: This could be a read error, since a much larger clone is one nucleotide away. The rearrangement links TRBV29-1 to TRBJ2-1; D may be TRBD1 or TRBD2 (5 bases each). Trimming took 1 base from V and 12 from J, leaving 25 bases between them. Germline V gives CDR1 SQVTM, CDR2 ANQGSEA. The CDR3 has 16 residues. The CDR3 sequence is CSVEALDNPEEDGQFF. CDR3 bases: TGCAGCGTTGAAGCCCTGGACAACCCCGAGGAGGATGGGCAGTTCTTC.

This clonotype has a count of ten or more. The chain combines TRBV6-5 with TRBJ2-2; maybe TRBD1 (5 bases). CDR1 and CDR2 (germline): MNHEY, SVGAGI. The V gene lost 6 bases and the J gene lost 2 bases, with 10 bases spanning the gap. The CDR3 is made up of 14 amino acids. Here the CDR3 DNA reads TGTGCCAGCAGCCTTGACAGAAACACCGGGGAGCTGTTTTTT. Protein product: CASSLDRNTGELFF.

The V call is TRBV18, the J call TRBJ2-7, with a possible D match to TRBD1 (6 bases). The CDR3 extends over 15 amino acids. The germline gives CDR1 KGHSH, CDR2 LQKENI. CDR3 nucleotides: TGTAACAGCTCACCGGCCGGGACACCCAACTACGAGCAGTACTTC. Its protein is CNSSPAGTPNYEQYF.

In regard to this clonotype: One end of the junction is discordant with germline, which a read error may explain. The chain carries TRBV29-1 and TRBJ2-1, with 8 bases matching TRBD2. Germline lookup yields CDR1 SQVTM and CDR2 ANQGSEA. This CDR3 has 15 residues. In DNA form, the CDR3 reads TGCAGTGTTGCAGGACGTAGCGGGAAGATCAATGAGCAGTTCTTC. This encodes CSVAGRSGKINEQFF.

The chain is built from TRBV24-1 and TRBJ1-5, with D uncertain. CDR1 KGHDR and CDR2 SFDVKD come from the germline V gene. This CDR3 is built from 15 residues. Trimming removed 5 bases at V and 2 bases at J, with 12 bases between. CDR3: CATSANGEGNQPQHF. CDR3 DNA: TGTGCCACCAGTGCGAATGGGGAGGGCAATCAGCCCCAGCATTTT.

This clonotype was picked up a small number of times. This sequence may be a read error, since a much larger clone differs from it by one base. The rearrangement uses TRBV4-2 and TRBJ1-1, with D unclear. The CDR3 spans 14 residues. Per the germline V gene, CDR1 is LGHNA and CDR2 is YNFKEQ. The CDR3 protein is CTSSRTRDNTEAFF. The CDR3 nucleotides read TGTACCAGCAGTCGTACACGGGATAACACTGAAGCTTTCTTT.

CDR3 sequence: CASSQDRWTDSTDTQYF. The CDR3 DNA is TGCGCCAGCAGCCAAGACCGATGGACAGACAGCACAGATACGCAGTATTTT. V usage is TRBV4-1 and J usage is TRBJ2-3; a possible D gene is TRBD1 (6 bases). V lost 0 bases and J lost 0, with 13 bases in between. Germline V gene lookup returns CDR1 MGHRA and CDR2 YSYEKL. The CDR3 runs 17 residues.

In the case of this clonotype: One base away lies a much larger clone, so this may be a sequencing read error. The gene calls are TRBV6-2 or TRBV6-3 and TRBJ2-1; 13 bases match TRBD2. Germline-derived CDR1 and CDR2 are MNHEY and SVGEGT. The CDR3 sequence is 15 residues long. CDR3 residues: CASNMGLAGSYEHFF. CDR3 DNA sequence: TGTGCCAGCAACATGGGACTAGCGGGATCGTATGAGCACTTCTTC.

This clonotype has a count of ten or more. The chain joins TRBV7-9 to TRBJ2-1; D possibly corresponds to TRBD2 (6 bases). This CDR3 has 15 amino acids. The V end lost 4 bases, the J end lost 5 bases, and 15 bases lay between the germline ends. CDR1 and CDR2 from the germline V gene are SEHNR and FQNEAQ (reference sequence). The CDR3 is CASSSAGLPHNEQFF. CDR3 nucleotide sequence: TGTGCCAGCAGCTCCGCGGGACTGCCTCACAATGAGCAGTTCTTC.

As for this clonotype: A junction end diverges from the germline sequence, so it may reflect a read error. V gene TRBV6-1 combines with J gene TRBJ2-1; tentative D call: TRBD2 (5 bases). Germline-derived CDR1 and CDR2 are MNHNS and SASEGT. The CDR3 contains 14 residues. This CDR3 reads CASRSGDSYNEQSF. CDR3 coding DNA: TGTGCCAGCAGAAGCGGAGATTCCTACAATGAGCAGTCCTTC.

A word on this clonotype: At one of its ends the junction is not consistent with the germline gene, which may arise from a read error. The chain recombines TRBV4-1 with TRBJ1-5; TRBD1 is a possible D gene (5 bases). This CDR3 region has 15 residues. CDR1 MGHRA and CDR2 YSYEKL come from the germline V gene. The CDR3 loop reads CAGSQVGGNNQPQHF. Written as DNA, the CDR3 is TGCGCCGGCAGCCAAGTGGGGGGGAACAATCAGCCCCAGCATTTT.

As to this clonotype: One end of the junction fails to match germline, which may point to a read error. This sequence joins TRBV27 and TRBJ2-1; TRBD1 is a possible D gene (5 bases). Germline-derived CDR1 and CDR2 are MNHEY and SMNVEV (reference sequence). The CDR3 has 13 residues. The DNA of the CDR3 is TGTGCTAGCAGGGATAGGCCCTACAATGAGCAGTTCTTC. As protein: CASRDRPYNEQFF.

The chain carries TRBV7-2 and TRBJ2-5, with 14 bases matching TRBD2. After removal of 5 bases from V and 2 bases from J, the junction contained 10 bases not matched to a gene. The CDR3 loop spans 18 amino acids. In germline, CDR1 is SGHTA, CDR2 FQGNSA. CDR3 sequence (DNA): TGTGCCAGCAGCCCTCGACTAGCGGGAGGGCTGGGTCAAGAGACCCAGTACTTC. As protein: CASSPRLAGGLGQETQYF.

V gene TRBV6-5 combines with J gene TRBJ2-1; possibly TRBD2 for D (5 bases). The CDR3 covers 13 residues. CDR1 is MNHEY and CDR2 is SVGAGI in the germline V gene. The V gene lost 9 bases and the J gene lost 9 bases, with 18 bases spanning the gap. DNA for the CDR3: TGTGCCAGTAGCCACGTACTAGACGGTGAGCAGTTCTTC. This sequence encodes CASSHVLDGEQFF.

A remark on this clonotype: The CDR3 ends on some other residue instead of the conserved phenylalanine or tryptophan, so this is likely a read error. This chain uses TRBV30 with TRBJ1-5; D may be TRBD1 (5 bases). Germline lookup yields CDR1 GTSNPN and CDR2 SVGIG (reference sequence). The CDR3 spans 13 residues. Here the CDR3 DNA reads TGTGCCTGGAACTCGGACACTTATCAGTCCCAGCATTCT. Translating it yields CAWNSDTYQSQHS.

A word on this clonotype: A much larger clone is a single base away; this may be a read error. V is TRBV4-1 and J is TRBJ2-5; 7 positions agree with TRBD2. Losses at the gene ends were 0 bases for V and 7 bases for J; bases not matched to a gene: 8. Germline V gene sequence: CDR1 MGHRA, CDR2 YSYEKL. The CDR3 sequence is 15 residues long. This CDR3 reads CASSQDMGGIGTQYF. Written as DNA, the CDR3 is TGCGCCAGCAGCCAAGATATGGGAGGGATTGGGACCCAGTACTTC.

This clonotype turned up a few times. The chain employs TRBV28 and TRBJ1-1, with unresolved D. This CDR3 is 15 amino acids long. Trimming removed 8 bases from V and 1 base from J, with 17 bases in between. Per germline, CDR1 MDHEN and CDR2 SYDVKM. The CDR3 region has the DNA TGTGCCAGCTCGAAGGGCGTCCCATGGAACACTGAAGCTTTCTTT. Translating gives CASSKGVPWNTEAFF.

In regard to this clonotype: At one end the junction does not follow the germline gene, possibly because of a read error. The chain employs TRBV6-1 and TRBJ2-1; maybe TRBD1 (6 bases). Germline V CDR1 and CDR2: MNHNS, SASEGT. The CDR3 sequence is 13 residues long. The CDR3 sequence: CASRFGGDNGQFF. The CDR3 nucleotides read TGTGCCAGCAGATTTGGGGGCGACAATGGGCAGTTCTTC.